Shown below are 10 T cell receptor beta chains from a single sample sequenced in a study of T cell responses to AZD1222 COVID-19 vaccine. Libraries were prepared by immunoSEQ multiplex PCR; TCRdb keeps only in-frame clonotypes and omits some of them. The profile covers 200,000 or so clones, with 94% appearing a single time and roughly 9.8% taken by the ten largest. The starting material was peripheral blood, obtained on day 0 of AZD1222 vaccination. Receptor source: an adult in good health.

The chain links TRBV28 to TRBJ1-1; possibly TRBD1 for D (6 bases). CDR1 MDHEN and CDR2 SYDVKM come from the germline V gene. The CDR3 has 14 residues. Between the trimmed V and J ends, which lost 5 bases and 0 bases, there was a span of 10 bases. The DNA of the CDR3 is TGTGCCAGCAGTGGAAGGACAGTGAACACTGAAGCTTTCTTT. This translates into CASSGRTVNTEAFF.

This rearrangement joins TRBV9 to TRBJ2-5; D remains unclear. Trimming removed 0 bases from V and 1 base from J, with 10 bases in between. The germline V gene encodes CDR1 SGDLS and CDR2 YYNGEE. The CDR3 length is 15 residues. The CDR3 protein is CASSVVARPQETQYF. CDR3 DNA: TGTGCCAGCAGCGTAGTAGCTAGGCCCCAAGAGACCCAGTACTTC.

The V and J genes are TRBV21-1 and TRBJ2-1; the D call TRBD2 from the table was never checked on the DNA. TRBV21-1 is termed a pseudogene. The CDR3 covers 17 residues. The CDR3 DNA is TGTGCCAGCAGCAAAGGCAGGCGGGAGCTGGTCTACAATGAGCAGTTCTTC. Its translation is CASSKGRRELVYNEQFF.

This rearrangement joins TRBV5-6 to TRBJ2-7, with TRBD1 identical over 7 bases. The CDR3 has 16 residues. Germline V gene lookup returns CDR1 SGHDT and CDR2 YYEEEE. Germline trimming cut 6 bases from V and 2 bases from J; bases unmatched to any gene: 14. The CDR3 DNA reads as TGTGCCAGCATGAAGGTCGGGCAGGGGGTAACCTACGAGCAGTACTTC. Residues: CASMKVGQGVTYEQYF.

J is TRBJ1-1 and V is TRBV6-5; D possibly corresponds to TRBD1 (6 bases). The V end lost 5 bases, the J end lost 0 bases, and 13 bases lay between the germline ends. The CDR3 runs to 15 residues. Germline values: CDR1 MNHEY, CDR2 SVGAGI. The CDR3 region has the DNA TGTGCCAGCAGTCCAAAGACAGGCGTGAACACTGAAGCTTTCTTT. Its translation is CASSPKTGVNTEAFF.

This clone was found once. The chain couples TRBV28 to TRBJ2-3, with 9 bases aligning to TRBD2. J gave up 2 bases and V 5 bases, and 5 bases lay outside the gene matches. This CDR3 is 15 amino acids long. Germline V lookup: CDR1 MDHEN, CDR2 SYDVKM. The CDR3 protein is CASSEAGGFTDTQYF. DNA for the CDR3: TGTGCCAGCAGTGAAGCGGGAGGATTCACAGATACGCAGTATTTT.

This clone was found once. The chain joins TRBV19 to TRBJ1-5; 10 bases fit TRBD1. This CDR3 region has 17 residues. Germline V gene lookup returns CDR1 LNHDA and CDR2 SQIVND (reference sequence). The V gene end was trimmed by 6 bases and the J gene end by 3 bases; junction bases not matched to a gene: 11. CDR3 protein: CASSQGQGIFNNQPQHF. CDR3 coding DNA: TGTGCCAGTAGCCAGGGACAGGGGATTTTTAACAATCAGCCCCAGCATTTT.

The chain uses TRBV11-2 and TRBJ1-3, with D unresolved. The CDR3 loop spans 16 amino acids. Germline CDR1 reads SGHAT; CDR2 reads FQNNGV. V lost 5 bases and J lost 0, with 14 bases in between. The CDR3 here is CASSPGFHLSGNTIYF. The CDR3 nucleotides are TGTGCCAGCAGCCCGGGATTCCATCTCTCTGGAAACACCATATATTTT.

V and J are TRBV27 and TRBJ2-7, with 11 bases matching TRBD1. CDR1 is MNHEY and CDR2 is SMNVEV in the germline V gene (reference sequence). V lost 5 bases to trimming and J lost 3 bases; unmatched junction nucleotides: 9. This CDR3 has 16 amino acids. In nucleotides, the CDR3 is TGTGCCAGCAGTCGGGTAGGGGGACAGGGGGTCTACGAGCAGTACTTC. This gives the protein CASSRVGGQGVYEQYF.

The chain joins TRBV28 to TRBJ1-5; tentative D call: TRBD1 (5 bases). V lost 6 bases and J 2 bases, leaving 11 bases between the germline ends. The germline gives CDR1 MDHEN, CDR2 SYDVKM. The CDR3 contains 14 residues. The CDR3 DNA follows: TGTGCCAGCAGGTGGGGGGAAGGCAATCAGCCCCAGCATTTT. This translates into CASRWGEGNQPQHF.